This TCR beta chain comes out of a study of cytomegalovirus exposure and HLA in healthy donors. General study points: The study labeled 180 or so TCR beta chains cytomegalovirus-associated. Generally TCR sequences proved uncommon, though certain public TCRs appeared in numerous donors. Among the CMV-associated chains, a few were confirmed in vitro as specific for CMV antigens.

From the roughly 120-subject validation cohort, which was separate from the roughly 670-subject first cohort, the donors were drawn. This clone was counted ten times or more. Antigen specificity is unknown. Libraries were prepared by immunoSEQ multiplex PCR; TCRdb keeps only in-frame clonotypes and omits some of them. The sample has approximately 200,000 clones, 80% to 85% seen once. CDR3 size: 13 residues. This receptor was taken from a woman in her thirties in good health and CMV-seronegative. Input material: PBMCs. The rearrangement uses TRBV21-1 and TRBJ1-4; TRBD1 was called by the table and not checked on the DNA. TRBV21-1 is a listed pseudogene. This chain's CDR3 is CASSKGGGEKLFF. CDR3 bases: TGTGCCAGCAGCAAAGGAGGGGGTGAAAAACTGTTTTTT.